These 18 T cell receptor beta chains were sequenced from one sample in a study of T cell responses to AZD1222 COVID-19 vaccine. The data were produced by immunoSEQ multiplex PCR, yet TCRdb's version contains in-frame clones alone and is incomplete. The data contain tens of thousands of clones, around nine tenths of them singletons. The input for sequencing was peripheral blood, taken 28 days after the second AZD1222 dose. These receptors all stem from an adult who received the AZD1222 COVID-19 vaccine.

Comments on this clone: A much bigger clone sits one base away, suggesting this may be a read error. J is TRBJ1-2 and V is TRBV5-6; no clear D gene. The germline gives CDR1 SGHDT, CDR2 YYEEEE. The CDR3 length is 12 residues. Trimming removed 1 base at V and 2 bases at J, with 3 bases between. This CDR3 reads CASSLRNYGYTF. For the CDR3, the DNA is TGTGCCAGCAGCTTGAGGAACTATGGCTACACCTTC.

This chain uses TRBV3-1 (or the pseudogene TRBV3-2) with TRBJ2-5, with 7 positions matching TRBD1. With V trimmed by 6 bases and J by 3 bases, 10 bases remained unmatched. Germline V lookup: CDR1 LGHDT, CDR2 YNNKEL (reference sequence). The CDR3 runs 15 residues. The CDR3 here is CASSHTGTAKETQYF. CDR3 in DNA: TGTGCCAGCAGTCATACCGGGACAGCTAAAGAGACCCAGTACTTC.

The V and J genes are TRBV7-9 and TRBJ2-2; TRBD1 might be the D (5 bases). Trimming took off 5 bases at V and 3 bases at J, with 16 bases between the two ends. The CDR3 is 16 residues long. Germline V gene data show CDR1 as SEHNR and CDR2 as FQNEAQ (reference sequence). The CDR3 protein is CASSRGRVEDTGELFF. The CDR3 DNA reads as TGTGCCAGCAGCCGCGGCAGGGTTGAGGACACCGGGGAGCTGTTTTTT.

CDR3 sequence: CASSLQGAGYGYTF. As DNA, the CDR3 is TGTGCCAGCAGCCTTCAGGGGGCGGGGTATGGCTACACCTTC. The J gene is TRBJ1-2, the V gene TRBV7-2; 8 nucleotides match TRBD1. The ends lost 5 bases at V and 5 bases at J; junction bases unmatched: 7. In germline, CDR1 is SGHTA, CDR2 FQGNSA. CDR3 length: 14 amino acids.

This rearrangement joins TRBV6-5 to TRBJ1-3; D gene uncertain. Germline V gene sequence: CDR1 MNHEY, CDR2 SVGAGI. The CDR3 totals 14 residues. The V and J ends lost 10 bases and 0 bases respectively, with 13 bases between them. CDR3 nucleotide sequence: TGTGCCACCGGACCGTCACGCTCTGGAAACACCATATATTTT. It is translated as CATGPSRSGNTIYF.

This chain uses TRBV7-8 with TRBJ1-6; TRBD1 might be the D (6 bases). Trimming stripped 4 bases from V and 8 bases from J, with 15 bases between. This CDR3 region has 15 residues. Germline values: CDR1 SGHVS, CDR2 FQNEAQ. In DNA, the CDR3 is TGTGCCAGCAGCTATACAGGGCGCATCGATTCACCCCTCCACTTT. Translation gives CASSYTGRIDSPLHF. The full variable domain, rest sourced from reference TRBV7-8 and TRBJ1-6, is GAGVSQSPRYKVAKRGQDVALRCDPISGHVSLFWYQQALGQGPEFLTYFQNEAQLDKSGLPSDRFFAERPEGSVSTLKIQRTQQEDSAVYLCASSYTGRIDSPLHFGNGTRLTVT.

The gene calls are TRBV5-4 and TRBJ1-2, with TRBD1 matching 8 bases. This CDR3 region has 16 residues. Looked up from germline, CDR1 is SGHNT and CDR2 is YYREEE (reference sequence). J lost 6 bases, V lost 4 bases, and 14 bases had no gene match. The CDR3 nucleotides are TGTGCCAGCAGCCCCCCCGGCGGCAGGGGGCGTGATGGCTACACCTTC. It yields the protein CASSPPGGRGRDGYTF.

The CDR3 nucleotides read TGTGCCAGCCAGGGACAGCCGAACACTGAAGCTTTCTTT. It specifies CASQGQPNTEAFF. This chain uses TRBV7-9 with TRBJ1-1, with 7 bases aligning to TRBD1. The CDR3 length is 13 residues. In germline, CDR1 is SEHNR, CDR2 FQNEAQ (reference sequence). Trimming took 8 bases from V and 1 from J; bases not matched to a gene: 4. The full variable domain, completed using reference TRBV7-9 and TRBJ1-1, is DTGVSQNPRHKITKRGQNVTFRCDPISEHNRLYWYRQTLGQGPEFLTYFQNEAQLEKSRLLSDRFSAERPKGSFSTLEIQRTEQGDSAMYLCASQGQPNTEAFFGQGTRLTVV.

The rearrangement joins TRBV7-3 to TRBJ2-7; D is unclear. V was clipped by 5 bases and J by 0 bases, with 17 bases between them. The germline V gene encodes CDR1 SGHTA and CDR2 FQGTGA. The CDR3 has 16 residues. The CDR3 DNA reads TGTGCCAGCAGCCTGCCGCCCCCTCCGAGCTCCTACGAGCAGTACTTC. Protein: CASSLPPPPSSYEQYF.

The rearrangement joins TRBV7-9 to TRBJ2-3; 10 bases are a match to TRBD2. There are 15 residues in the CDR3. The V segment lost 5 bases and the J segment 4 bases; nucleotides outside the gene matches: 6. CDR1 SEHNR and CDR2 FQNEAQ come from the germline V gene (reference sequence). For the CDR3, the DNA is TGTGCCAGCAGCACTACTAGCGGGGCTTCAGATACGCAGTATTTT. Its translation: CASSTTSGASDTQYF. The full variable domain, in which reference TRBV7-9 and TRBJ2-3 provide the parts outside the CDR3, is DTGVSQNPRHKITKRGQNVTFRCDPISEHNRLYWYRQTLGQGPEFLTYFQNEAQLEKSRLLSDRFSAERPKGSFSTLEIQRTEQGDSAMYLCASSTTSGASDTQYFGPGTRLTVL.

J is TRBJ2-3 and V is TRBV4-1; 9 positions match TRBD2. This CDR3 has 15 amino acids. Germline-derived CDR1 and CDR2 are MGHRA and YSYEKL. V lost 0 bases and J lost 7; bases outside the gene matches: 5. The CDR3 spells CASSQEGLAGYTQYF. As DNA, the CDR3 is TGCGCCAGCAGCCAAGAAGGCCTAGCGGGATATACGCAGTATTTT.

The chain combines TRBV2 with TRBJ1-3; 7 bases fit TRBD1. V was pared by 11 bases and J by 0 bases, with 10 bases of the junction left unmatched. CDR1 and CDR2 from the germline V gene are SNHLY and FYNNEI. The CDR3 extends over 15 amino acids. The CDR3, as DNA: TGTGCCGACAGGGAGGGGATAAGCTCTGGAAACACCATATATTTT. Translated, it gives CADREGISSGNTIYF. The full variable domain, its missing parts supplied by reference TRBV2 and TRBJ1-3, is EPEVTQTPSHQVTQMGQEVILRCVPISNHLYFYWYRQILGQKVEFLVSFYNNEISEKSEIFDDQFSVERPDGSNFTLKIRSTKLEDSAMYFCADREGISSGNTIYFGEGSWLTVV.

The chain links TRBV11-3 to TRBJ2-5; TRBD1 matches at 8 bases. The CDR3 spans 16 residues. Germline V gene sequence: CDR1 SGHNT, CDR2 YENEEA. The V segment lost 1 base and the J segment 5 bases; nucleotides outside the gene matches: 9. DNA of the CDR3: TGTGCCAGCAGCTTAGCCCTGACAGGGGACGACGAGACCCAGTACTTC. It yields the protein CASSLALTGDDETQYF.

There are a few counts of this clone. J is TRBJ2-1 and V is TRBV7-7; TRBD2 matches 13 bases. With V trimmed by 0 bases and J by 0 bases, 14 bases remained unmatched. Per germline, CDR1 SSHAT and CDR2 FNYEAQ (reference sequence). The CDR3 has 22 amino acids. CDR3 sequence reads: CASSLALGPGLAGKLSYNEQFF. The CDR3 nucleotides are TGTGCCAGCAGCTTAGCTCTTGGGCCGGGACTAGCGGGAAAACTCTCCTACAATGAGCAGTTCTTC.

The chain combines TRBV24-1 with TRBJ2-3; D not certain. The CDR3 extends over 15 amino acids. Germline V gives CDR1 KGHDR, CDR2 SFDVKD. The V and J ends lost 9 bases and 0 bases respectively, with 15 bases between them. The CDR3 DNA is TGTGCCACCGCTGAGAGCCGGTCTAGCACAGATACGCAGTATTTT. This translates into CATAESRSSTDTQYF.

The table lists this clone with a count of one. The rearrangement links TRBV13 to TRBJ2-2; no clear D gene. This CDR3 is 17 amino acids long. The germline V gene has CDR1 PRHDT and CDR2 FYEKMQ (reference sequence). V lost 1 base and J lost 0, with 12 bases in between. The chain's CDR3 is CASSLAPQETNTGELFF. The CDR3 coding sequence is TGTGCCAGCAGCTTAGCTCCACAAGAAACGAACACCGGGGAGCTGTTTTTT.

The V and J genes are TRBV11-1 and TRBJ2-1, with 7 positions matching TRBD1. Germline values: CDR1 SGHAT, CDR2 FQDESV (reference sequence). There are 15 residues in the CDR3. V shed 2 bases and J 3 bases; nucleotides not matched to a gene: 4. The CDR3 nucleotides are TGTGCCAGCAGCTTACGTAGGGGGCTCTACAATGAGCAGTTCTTC. This translates into CASSLRRGLYNEQFF.

The chain joins TRBV5-6 to TRBJ2-1; 9 bases line up with TRBD2. Germline CDR1 reads SGHDT; CDR2 reads YYEEEE. This CDR3 has 15 amino acids. V shed 3 bases and J 8 bases; nucleotides not matched to a gene: 9. The CDR3 DNA reads TGTGCCAGCAGCTCCCCGGGACTAGCTCGCTATGAGCAGTTCTTC. Translated: CASSSPGLARYEQFF.